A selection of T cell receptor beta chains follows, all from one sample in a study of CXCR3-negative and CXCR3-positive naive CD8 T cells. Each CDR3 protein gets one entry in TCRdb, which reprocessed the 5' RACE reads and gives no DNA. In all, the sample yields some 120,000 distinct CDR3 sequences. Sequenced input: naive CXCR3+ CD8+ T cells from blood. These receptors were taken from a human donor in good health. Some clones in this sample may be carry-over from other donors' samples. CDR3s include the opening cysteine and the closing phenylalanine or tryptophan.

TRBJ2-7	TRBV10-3	CASSFGPGSYEQYF
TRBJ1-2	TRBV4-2	CASSHRGGDYGYTF
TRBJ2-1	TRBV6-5	CASVGFYNEQFF
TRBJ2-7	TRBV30	CAWSPAGGIYEQYF
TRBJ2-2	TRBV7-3	CASSLSVTGTGGRTGELFF
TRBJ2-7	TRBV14	CASSQQDHYEQYF
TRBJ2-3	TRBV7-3	CASRGAATDTQYF
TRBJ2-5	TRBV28	CASSPGQGKETQYF
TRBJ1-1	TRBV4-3	CASSQDRVGYTEAFF
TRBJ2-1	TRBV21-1	CASSIHSYNEQFF
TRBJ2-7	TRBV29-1	CSVVLGDSYEQYF
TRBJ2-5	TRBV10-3	CAIRGQAQETQYF
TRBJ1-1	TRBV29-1	CSVEDLGIPEAFF
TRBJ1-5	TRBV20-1	CSARDSGDSLRRQPQHF
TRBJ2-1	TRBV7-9	CASSLRVGPRGNEQFF
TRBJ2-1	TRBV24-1	CATSDSPGGGGAYNEQFF
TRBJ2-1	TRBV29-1	CSALGLADEQFF
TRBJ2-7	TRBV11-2	CASSFSRYSYEQYF
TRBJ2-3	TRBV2	CASIVADTQYF
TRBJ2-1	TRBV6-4	CASRSVASSYNEQFF
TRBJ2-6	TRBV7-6	CASSSHGANVLTF
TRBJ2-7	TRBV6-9	CASAGRNYEQYF
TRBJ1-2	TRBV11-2	CASSLDQTSLGYTF
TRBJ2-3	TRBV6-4	CASSEAGGTTDTQYF
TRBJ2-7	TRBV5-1	CASSLGTSGYEQYF